The rows below give T cell receptor beta chains drawn from one sample of a study of T-cell memory formation after mild COVID-19. From the 5' RACE reads, TCRdb called clonotypes with MiXCR, one entry per CDR3 protein. Of approximately 250,000 distinct CDR3 sequences in the sample, roughly 17% were seen once. Source material: PBMCs or a T cell subset sorted from them (not recorded which). The receptors were sampled from a man between 18 and 35 years old who had mild COVID-19 (a few samples of this study predate the infection). Cell type and time point are not known. The CDR3 runs from the conserved cysteine through the conserved F or W. A D gene is named only where the DNA matches it firmly. Expanded clones are given a class, and other clones once, few, many or no size at all.

few	-	TRBV14	TRBJ2-1	TGTGCCAGCAGCCCTCGTGAGGTTGCCTACAATGAGCAGTTCTTC	CASSPREVAYNEQFF
-	-	TRBV6-5	TRBJ1-5	TGTGCCAGCAGTGAATTCAGAGACAATCAGCCCCAGCATTTT	CASSEFRDNQPQHF
few	-	TRBV6-5	TRBJ1-1	TGTGCCAGCACCTCGGGAGGTTCGAACACTGAAGCTTTCTTT	CASTSGGSNTEAFF
-	-	TRBV12-3/TRBV12-4	TRBJ2-3	TGTGCCAGCAGTTTATACCCTCCAGGAGTGTTGGGCACAGATACGCAGTATTTT	CASSLYPPGVLGTDTQYF
many	-	TRBV5-1	TRBJ2-1	TGCGCCAGCAGCTTTCTAGGTGGGGATTACAATGAGCAGTTCTTC	CASSFLGGDYNEQFF
-	-	TRBV3-1	TRBJ2-7	TGTGCCAGCAGCCAGATGCCGGGACAATACTACGAGCAGTACTTC	CASSQMPGQYYEQYF
many	-	TRBV7-2	TRBJ2-1	TGTGCCAGCAGGTTCGGTGGAGCCAATGAGCAGTTCTTC	CASRFGGANEQFF
-	-	TRBV7-2	TRBJ1-6	TGTGCCAGCAGCTTGCGGCAGGCATTCGCTAATTCACCCCTCCACTTT	CASSLRQAFANSPLHF
few	TRBD1	TRBV5-1	TRBJ1-4	TGCGCCAGCAGCTCGAACAGGGGGGAGGATGAAAAACTGTTTTTT	CASSSNRGEDEKLFF
-	TRBD1	TRBV20-1	TRBJ1-2	TGCAGTGATAATTTAGACAGGGTGGATGGCTACACCTTC	CSDNLDRVDGYTF
once	TRBD1	TRBV30	TRBJ2-7	TGTGCCTGGACGGGACAGGGAACGGGCGAGCAGTACTTC	CAWTGQGTGEQYF
-	TRBD2	TRBV5-1	TRBJ2-3	TGCGCCAGCAGCTTCGGGGGGGAAGGCGATACGCAGTATTTT	CASSFGGEGDTQYF
-	TRBD1	TRBV7-9	TRBJ1-4	TGTGCCAGCAGCTATACAGGGGAGAGAGAAAAACTGTTTTTT	CASSYTGEREKLFF
-	-	TRBV15	TRBJ2-7	TGTGCCACCGCAGGACAGCGCGAGCAGTACTTC	CATAGQREQYF
many	TRBD1	TRBV6-5	TRBJ1-1	TGTGCCAGCACCGGGGGACAGGGGAGGTTAACTGAAGCTTTCTTT	CASTGGQGRLTEAFF
-	-	TRBV4-3	TRBJ2-6	TGCGCCAGCAGCCAGCGACGGGACATGGCCAACGTCCTGACTTTC	CASSQRRDMANVLTF
-	-	TRBV20-1	TRBJ1-1	TGCAGTGCTTCCCAGGGGAGTACTGAAGCTTTCTTT	CSASQGSTEAFF
few	-	TRBV5-1	TRBJ2-3	TGCGCCAGCAGCTTCGGCGGCAGGTGGGATACGCAGTATTTT	CASSFGGRWDTQYF
-	-	TRBV4-1	TRBJ1-5	TGCGCCAGCAGCCAAGAGGGTAGGGTAGATCAGCCCCAGCATTTT	CASSQEGRVDQPQHF
-	-	TRBV6-5	TRBJ2-2	TGTGCCAGCAGTGAACAGGTCCTTAACACCGGGGAGCTGTTTTTT	CASSEQVLNTGELFF
-	-	TRBV6-6	TRBJ1-2	TGTGCCAGCAGTTACCCCCAGGGATTACGAAGAAAGTCTGAGGGCTACACCTTC	CASSYPQGLRRKSEGYTF
few	TRBD2	TRBV4-1	TRBJ2-1	TGCGCCAGCAGCCCTAGAGCGGGGGGGAATGAGCAGTTCTTC	CASSPRAGGNEQFF
-	TRBD1	TRBV7-3	TRBJ2-1	TGTGCCAGCAGCCACAGGGGGGCCTCCTACAATGAGCAGTTCTTC	CASSHRGASYNEQFF
-	-	TRBV7-2	TRBJ1-5	TGTGCCAGCAGCTTAGTTAGCGATCAGCCCCAGCATTTT	CASSLVSDQPQHF
-	-	TRBV12-3/TRBV12-4	TRBJ1-2	TGTGCCAGCAGTACACAGGAGTTCCGTGGCTACACCTTC	CASSTQEFRGYTF
-	-	TRBV7-6	TRBJ2-3	TGTGCCAGCAGCCCAGACCCGGGCCGGACCACAGATACGCAGTATTTT	CASSPDPGRTTDTQYF
-	TRBD2	TRBV7-3	TRBJ2-1	TGTGCCAGCAGCTTTTGGCTAGCGGGATACAATGAGCAGTTCTTC	CASSFWLAGYNEQFF
-	-	TRBV7-2	TRBJ1-5	TGTGCCAGCAGCTTAGTTTATGCGGGAAATCAGCCCCAGCATTTT	CASSLVYAGNQPQHF
few	-	TRBV4-1	TRBJ2-7	TGCGCCAGCAGCCCTGTGGGGCTGGGGGAGCAGTACTTC	CASSPVGLGEQYF
-	-	TRBV7-6	TRBJ2-1	TGTGCCAGCAGAAGGTCGGGACGGGGATTTGGGGACTCCTACAATGAGCAGTTCTTC	CASRRSGRGFGDSYNEQFF
-	-	TRBV5-1	TRBJ2-7	TGCGCCAGCAGTTCGGCAGGGACCTCCCACGAGCAGTACTTC	CASSSAGTSHEQYF
few	-	TRBV29-1	TRBJ2-6	TGCAGCGGCGTACGGGCCAACGTCCTGACTTTC	CSGVRANVLTF
few	TRBD2	TRBV7-9	TRBJ2-5	TGTGCCAGCAGCACGGTAGCGGGGCAAGAGACCCAGTACTTC	CASSTVAGQETQYF
few	-	TRBV5-1	TRBJ2-1	TGCGCCAGCAGCCAGTCCTCCCAGCTAAACAATGAGCAGTTCTTC	CASSQSSQLNNEQFF
few	-	TRBV2	TRBJ2-4	TGTGCCACAACGGAGGACCGAAACATTCAGTACTTC	CATTEDRNIQYF
-	TRBD1	TRBV7-9	TRBJ2-3	TGTGCCAGCAGGAAGCGACAGGGCCCCTCCACAGATACGCAGTATTTT	CASRKRQGPSTDTQYF